This T cell receptor beta chain is from a study of cytomegalovirus exposure and HLA in healthy donors. Study in general: There were approximately 80 million unique TCRs (from HLA-typed donors) in an early data release. Study conclusions and caveats: Later analysis revealed greater clonal expansion in HLA-associated TCR beta chains than in equally common others.

With regard to this clone: Its cognate antigen is unknown.

60 Vbeta and 13 Jbeta primers were used in PCR. Profiling relied on immunoSEQ multiplex PCR, and the TCRdb table lists in-frame clones only, not all of them. The listing contains around 140,000 clones. The source material was PBMCs. The clonotype comes from a woman between 50 and 59 years old in good health and CMV-seronegative.

CDR3 sequence (DNA): TGTGCCAGCACCCGCCGACAGGGAGTGGCTGAAGCTTTCTTT. Its protein is CASTRRQGVAEAFF. This rearrangement joins TRBV7-2 to TRBJ1-1; TRBD1 aligns across 7 bases. V dropped 7 bases and J dropped 6; count of bases not matched to a gene: 11. This CDR3 has 14 amino acids. Germline loops: CDR1 SGHTA, CDR2 FQGNSA.